These 6 T cell receptor beta chains were sequenced from one sample in a study of cytomegalovirus exposure and HLA in healthy donors. The study ran its PCR with 60 Vbeta and 13 Jbeta primers. The assay was immunoSEQ multiplex PCR, and TCRdb's table has in-frame clones only and misses some. The repertoire has around 70,000 clones, 75% of them found once; the top ten carry roughly 12%. The source material was PBMCs. These receptors originate from a man in his sixties or seventies in good health and CMV-seronegative.

The chain links TRBV18 to TRBJ1-5; 12 bases line up with TRBD1. The V gene end was trimmed by 6 bases and the J gene end by 6 bases; junction bases not matched to a gene: 9. The length of the CDR3 is 16 residues. Germline CDR1 reads KGHSH; CDR2 reads LQKENI. CDR3 amino acids: CASSPGQGALGQPQHF. The CDR3 DNA follows: TGTGCCAGCTCCCCGGGACAGGGGGCGCTTGGTCAGCCCCAGCATTTT.

This clone appeared a few times. The chain is built from TRBV6-5 and TRBJ1-1; 7 bases fit TRBD1. From germline, CDR1 is MNHEY and CDR2 SVGAGI. The junction had 4 bases not matched to a gene; V was cut back by 0 bases and J by 3 bases. CDR3 size: 15 residues. The CDR3 DNA is TGTGCCAGCAGTTACTCGACAGGGATTGACACTGAAGCTTTCTTT. It translates to CASSYSTGIDTEAFF.

The chain carries TRBV10-3 and TRBJ2-1, with 13 bases identical to TRBD2. Germline assignment: CDR1 ENHRY and CDR2 SYGVKD. With 5 bases clipped from V and 4 bases from J, the junction kept 5 bases outside the gene matches. The CDR3 is made up of 16 amino acids. CDR3 nucleotides: TGTGCCATCAGTCCGACTAGCGGGGGGTTTTACAATGAGCAGTTCTTC. Translated, it gives CAISPTSGGFYNEQFF.

The rearrangement links TRBV7-2 to TRBJ2-7; D is possibly TRBD2 (5 bases). CDR3 length: 15 residues. The ends were cut back, 5 bases at V and 2 bases at J, with 16 bases in the middle. Germline CDR1 is SGHTA and CDR2 is FQGNSA. CDR3 protein: CASSRGRVDTYEQYF. CDR3 bases: TGTGCCAGCAGCCGCGGGCGGGTGGATACCTACGAGCAGTACTTC.

Comments on this clone: The sample carries other DNA sequences with the same CDR3. This rearrangement joins TRBV30 to TRBJ1-5; 7 bases align to TRBD1. Germline V gene sequence: CDR1 GTSNPN, CDR2 SVGIG (reference sequence). This CDR3 spans 13 amino acids. After removal of 1 base from V and 5 bases from J, the junction contained 2 bases not matched to a gene. The CDR3: CAWSGQGDQPQHF. The CDR3 DNA reads as TGTGCCTGGAGTGGCCAGGGGGATCAGCCCCAGCATTTT.

This chain joins TRBV10-3 and TRBJ2-3; TRBD2 matches at 8 bases. Trimming at V came to 2 bases and at J to 2 bases, leaving 3 bases not matched to a gene. The germline gives CDR1 ENHRY, CDR2 SYGVKD. The CDR3 is made up of 15 amino acids. CDR3 sequence reads: CAISESGLATDTQYF. In nucleotides, the CDR3 is TGTGCCATCAGTGAGAGTGGACTAGCCACAGATACGCAGTATTTT.